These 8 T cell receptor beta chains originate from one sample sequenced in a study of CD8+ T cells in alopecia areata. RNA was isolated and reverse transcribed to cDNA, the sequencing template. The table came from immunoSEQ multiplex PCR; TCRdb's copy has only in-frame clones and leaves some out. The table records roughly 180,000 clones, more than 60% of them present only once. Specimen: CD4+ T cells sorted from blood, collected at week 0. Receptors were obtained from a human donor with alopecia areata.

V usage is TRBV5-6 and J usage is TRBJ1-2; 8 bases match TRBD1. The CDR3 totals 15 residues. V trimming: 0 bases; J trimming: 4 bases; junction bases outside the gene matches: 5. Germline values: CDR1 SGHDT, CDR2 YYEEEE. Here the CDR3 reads CASSLGTGTGYGYTF. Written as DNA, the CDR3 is TGTGCCAGCAGCTTGGGGACAGGGACCGGCTATGGCTACACCTTC.

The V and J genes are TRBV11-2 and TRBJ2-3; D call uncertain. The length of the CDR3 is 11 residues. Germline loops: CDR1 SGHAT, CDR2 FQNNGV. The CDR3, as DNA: TGTGCGGGGTCTGGCACAGATACGCAGTATTTT. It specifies CAGSGTDTQYF.

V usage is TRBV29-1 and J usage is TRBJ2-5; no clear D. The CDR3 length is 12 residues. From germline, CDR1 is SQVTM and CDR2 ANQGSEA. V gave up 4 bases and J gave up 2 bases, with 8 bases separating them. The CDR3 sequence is CSVAHKQETQYF. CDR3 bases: TGCAGCGTTGCTCACAAGCAAGAGACCCAGTACTTC.

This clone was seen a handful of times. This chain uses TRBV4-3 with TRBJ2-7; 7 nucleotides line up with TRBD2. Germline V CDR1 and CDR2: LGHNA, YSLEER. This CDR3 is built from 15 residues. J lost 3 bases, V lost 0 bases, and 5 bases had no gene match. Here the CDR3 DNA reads TGCGCCAGCAGCCAAGATTGGGCTAGCGGCTACGAGCAGTACTTC. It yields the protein CASSQDWASGYEQYF.

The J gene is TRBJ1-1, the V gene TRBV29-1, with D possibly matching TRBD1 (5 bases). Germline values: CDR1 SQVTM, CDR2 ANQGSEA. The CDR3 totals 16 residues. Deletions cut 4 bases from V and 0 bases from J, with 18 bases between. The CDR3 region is CSVGGQGRVVNTEAFF. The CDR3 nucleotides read TGCAGCGTTGGAGGGCAGGGAAGGGTGGTGAACACTGAAGCTTTCTTT.

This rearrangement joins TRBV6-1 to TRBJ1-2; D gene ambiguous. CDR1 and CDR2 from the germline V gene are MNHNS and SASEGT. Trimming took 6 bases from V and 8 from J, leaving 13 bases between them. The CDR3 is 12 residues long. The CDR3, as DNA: TGTGCCAGCAGCCAGGATAGACCGGGCTACACCTTC. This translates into CASSQDRPGYTF.

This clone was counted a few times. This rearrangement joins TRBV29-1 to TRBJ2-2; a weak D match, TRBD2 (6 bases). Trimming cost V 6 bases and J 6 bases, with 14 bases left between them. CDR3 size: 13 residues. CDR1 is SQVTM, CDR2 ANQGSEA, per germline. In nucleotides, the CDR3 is TGCAGCGTGGGGACTGCAGTTGCCGGGGAGCTGTTTTTT. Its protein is CSVGTAVAGELFF.

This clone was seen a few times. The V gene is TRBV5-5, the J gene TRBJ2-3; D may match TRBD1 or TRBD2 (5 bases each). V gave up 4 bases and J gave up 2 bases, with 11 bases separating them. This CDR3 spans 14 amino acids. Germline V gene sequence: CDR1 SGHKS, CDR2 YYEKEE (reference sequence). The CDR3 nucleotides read TGTGCCAGCAGCCCGGGGACCAACACAGATACGCAGTATTTT. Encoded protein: CASSPGTNTDTQYF.